What follows are 26 T cell receptor beta chains derived from one specimen sequenced in a study of T cells after yellow fever vaccination. TCRdb reprocessed the 5' RACE reads via MiXCR and lists one record per CDR3 protein. The profile shows 350,000 to 550,000 distinct CDR3 sequences, around 20% of them singletons. The source material was PBMCs, sampled before the yellow fever booster vaccination. These receptors originate from a man aged 18 to 35 who received the YFV17D yellow fever vaccine.

This chain uses TRBV6-6 with TRBJ2-1; D might be TRBD2 (5 bases). V was clipped by 5 bases and J by 8 bases, with 13 bases between them. The germline CDR1 and CDR2 sequences are MNHNY and SVGAGI (reference sequence). This CDR3 has 13 residues. DNA of the CDR3: TGTGCCAGCAGTCCGACGGAGGCCCATGAGCAGTTCTTC. This sequence encodes CASSPTEAHEQFF.

V is TRBV20-1 and J is TRBJ2-1, with 9 positions matching TRBD2. V dropped 0 bases and J dropped 0; count of bases not matched to a gene: 9. Germline CDR1 is DFQATT and CDR2 is SNEGSKA (reference sequence). CDR3 length equals 18 residues. This CDR3 reads CSARDRAGGQSSYNEQFF. The CDR3 DNA sequence: TGCAGTGCTAGAGATAGAGCGGGGGGTCAGAGCTCCTACAATGAGCAGTTCTTC.

This clonotype has at least ten counts. Here the CDR3 DNA reads TGCGCCAGCAGCTTGGAGACTAGCCCCTACGAGCAGTACTTC. Translation: CASSLETSPYEQYF. The chain joins TRBV5-1 to TRBJ2-7; 7 bases are shared with TRBD2. Germline assignment: CDR1 SGHRS and CDR2 YFSETQ. This CDR3 region has 14 residues. V shed 0 bases, J shed 2 bases, and the junction held 2 bases outside the gene matches. Drawing the rest from reference TRBV5-1 and TRBJ2-7, the complete variable domain is KAGVTQTPRYLIKTRGQQVTLSCSPISGHRSVSWYQQTPGQGLQFLFEYFSETQRNKGNFPGRFSGRQFSNSRSEMNVSTLELGDSALYLCASSLETSPYEQYFGPGTRLTVT.

The chain links TRBV12-3 or TRBV12-4 to TRBJ2-7; D may correspond to TRBD1 or TRBD2 (5 bases each). The CDR3 extends over 14 amino acids. The V end was cut by 5 bases, the J end by 4 bases, with 15 bases between. The CDR3 DNA is TGTGCCAGCAGTGCCGGGAACTGGGGGTACGAGCAGTACGTC. Translated, it gives CASSAGNWGYEQYV.

This clonotype was seen a few times. The CDR3 sequence: CASSQTGDTHNEQFF. The CDR3, as DNA: TGCGCCAGCAGCCAAACAGGGGATACTCACAATGAGCAGTTCTTC. The rearrangement joins TRBV4-1 to TRBJ2-1, with 7 nucleotides matching TRBD1. Trimming took 2 bases from V and 5 from J; bases not matched to a gene: 6. Germline values: CDR1 MGHRA, CDR2 YSYEKL. The CDR3 length is 15 residues.

This clonotype was recorded a few times. V and J are TRBV5-6 and TRBJ1-2, with TRBD1 as a possible D gene (6 bases). V dropped 4 bases and J dropped 3 bases, with 16 bases sitting between them. CDR3 length: 15 amino acids. Germline V gives CDR1 SGHDT, CDR2 YYEEEE. CDR3 in DNA: TGTGCCAGCAGCCCGGGTCTCGAGGGGGACTATGGCTACACCTTC. This sequence encodes CASSPGLEGDYGYTF. The full variable domain, completed using reference TRBV5-6 and TRBJ1-2, is DAGVTQSPTHLIKTRGQQVTLRCSPKSGHDTVSWYQQALGQGPQFIFQYYEEEERQRGNFPDRFSGHQFPNYSSELNVNALLLGDSALYLCASSPGLEGDYGYTFGSGTRLTVV.

The sample holds a few counts of this clonotype. The V gene is TRBV5-6, the J gene TRBJ1-5; D possibly corresponds to TRBD1 (5 bases). The CDR3 length is 14 residues. V was trimmed by 2 bases and J by 4 bases, leaving 10 bases between them. Per germline, CDR1 SGHDT and CDR2 YYEEEE. CDR3 bases: TGTGCCAGCAGCTTACGGGGGTTTAATCAGCCCCAGCATTTT. This translates into CASSLRGFNQPQHF.

This clonotype was seen a handful of times. V gene TRBV28 combines with J gene TRBJ1-2; 10 bases agree with TRBD1. J lost 7 bases, V lost 5 bases, and 7 bases had no gene match. There are 14 residues in the CDR3. Germline CDR1 and CDR2: MDHEN and SYDVKM. For the CDR3, the DNA is TGTGCCAGCAGTCCTCCCCGGGACAGGGGTGGCTACACCTTC. It encodes CASSPPRDRGGYTF.

V is TRBV5-1 and J is TRBJ2-5; D is uncertain. Germline loops: CDR1 SGHRS, CDR2 YFSETQ. The V end was cut by 0 bases, the J end by 5 bases, with 5 bases between. The length of the CDR3 is 12 residues. CDR3 nucleotide sequence: TGCGCCAGCAGCTTGGTTATGGAGACCCAGTACTTC. Amino acid sequence: CASSLVMETQYF.

This clonotype came up a few times. The chain employs TRBV20-1 and TRBJ1-1; D unresolved. CDR1 DFQATT and CDR2 SNEGSKA come from the germline V gene (reference sequence). V gave up 0 bases and J gave up 1 base, with 9 bases separating them. This CDR3 has 14 amino acids. The CDR3 loop reads CSARDGQSNTEAFF. In nucleotides, the CDR3 is TGCAGTGCTAGAGATGGGCAGTCGAACACTGAAGCTTTCTTT.

This clonotype has only a few counts. The chain couples TRBV11-2 to TRBJ2-1; D is possibly TRBD2 (5 bases). The germline V and J ends were trimmed by 1 base and 4 bases, with 11 bases remaining between them. CDR1 and CDR2 from the germline V gene are SGHAT and FQNNGV. The CDR3 totals 15 residues. In nucleotides, the CDR3 is TGTGCCAGCAGCTTAGGTTTTAGCGTATACAATGAGCAGTTCTTC. Amino acid sequence: CASSLGFSVYNEQFF.

In its sample, this clonotype was seen a few times. The rearrangement joins TRBV27 to TRBJ1-5, with TRBD1 as a possible D gene (6 bases). Trimming pared 3 bases from V and 6 bases from J, leaving 12 bases between. The CDR3 contains 14 residues. Germline V gene lookup returns CDR1 MNHEY and CDR2 SMNVEV (reference sequence). The CDR3 sequence: CASSLIGGGQPQHF. In nucleotides, the CDR3 is TGTGCCAGCAGTTTGATAGGGGGTGGTCAGCCCCAGCATTTT.

This clonotype was seen more than once but under ten times. The gene calls are TRBV12-3 or TRBV12-4 and TRBJ2-5; TRBD2 aligns across 8 bases. The CDR3 is made up of 17 amino acids. The V gene end was trimmed by 6 bases and the J gene end by 0 bases; junction bases not matched to a gene: 12. This chain's CDR3 is CASRRGTGGRYQETQYF. CDR3 DNA sequence: TGTGCCAGCAGGCGGGGGACGGGGGGGAGGTACCAAGAGACCCAGTACTTC.

The rearrangement links TRBV7-2 to TRBJ2-3, with D tentatively TRBD2 (6 bases). V dropped 2 bases and J dropped 6 bases, with 18 bases sitting between them. Germline-derived CDR1 and CDR2 are SGHTA and FQGNSA. The CDR3 sequence is 16 residues long. The CDR3 reads CASSLREWGDYDTQYF. CDR3 in DNA: TGTGCCAGCAGCTTACGGGAGTGGGGGGATTATGATACGCAGTATTTT.

The chain links TRBV5-1 to TRBJ1-1; 7 bases align to TRBD1. Germline CDR1 reads SGHRS; CDR2 reads YFSETQ. Germline trimming cut 3 bases from V and 4 bases from J; bases unmatched to any gene: 9. This CDR3 spans 15 amino acids. The CDR3 nucleotides are TGCGCCAGCAGCTCGAACAGGGGAGGCGGCACTGAAGCTTTCTTT. It specifies CASSSNRGGGTEAFF. Supplemented by reference TRBV5-1 and TRBJ1-1, the full variable domain reads KAGVTQTPRYLIKTRGQQVTLSCSPISGHRSVSWYQQTPGQGLQFLFEYFSETQRNKGNFPGRFSGRQFSNSRSEMNVSTLELGDSALYLCASSSNRGGGTEAFFGQGTRLTVV.

Notes on this clonotype: Compared with germline, one end of the junction differs, possibly owing to a read error. The genes are TRBV7-7 and TRBJ2-5, with 7 nucleotides matching TRBD2. The germline CDR1 and CDR2 sequences are SSHAT and FNYEAQ (reference sequence). The CDR3 runs to 14 residues. The CDR3 bases are TGTGCTAGCAGCCCTAGGACTAGTACGGAGACCCAGTACTTC. It encodes CASSPRTSTETQYF.

This chain uses TRBV5-4 with TRBJ2-5; D not certain. The CDR3 contains 13 residues. From germline, CDR1 is SGHNT and CDR2 YYREEE (reference sequence). V lost 0 bases to trimming and J lost 3 bases, with 6 bases between them. Here the CDR3 reads CASSLDNEETQYF. DNA of the CDR3: TGTGCCAGCAGCTTGGACAACGAAGAGACCCAGTACTTC. The full variable domain, completed using reference TRBV5-4 and TRBJ2-5, is ETGVTQSPTHLIKTRGQQVTLRCSSQSGHNTVSWYQQALGQGPQFIFQYYREEENGRGNFPPRFSGLQFPNYSSELNVNALELDDSALYLCASSLDNEETQYFGPGTRLLVL.

There are many counts of this clonotype. The V gene is TRBV27, the J gene TRBJ2-7; TRBD1 agrees at 8 bases. The CDR3 length is 14 residues. The V gene end was trimmed by 5 bases and the J gene end by 6 bases; junction bases not matched to a gene: 9. Per the germline V gene, CDR1 is MNHEY and CDR2 is SMNVEV (reference sequence). The CDR3 sequence is CASSRRQGLGEQYV. The CDR3 DNA is TGTGCCAGCAGTCGCCGACAGGGGCTTGGCGAGCAGTACGTC.

The table lists this clonotype with a few counts. The chain links TRBV2 to TRBJ2-3; D unresolved. CDR1 and CDR2 from the germline V gene are SNHLY and FYNNEI. The ends were cut back, 7 bases at V and 2 bases at J, with 10 bases in the middle. This CDR3 spans 13 amino acids. CDR3 sequence (DNA): TGTGCCAGCAACGGACCGCTCACAGATACGCAGTATTTT. This sequence encodes CASNGPLTDTQYF.

This clonotype has just a few counts. The chain uses TRBV27 and TRBJ2-1, with unresolved D. V was cut by 10 bases and J by 6 bases, with 19 bases left in between. The CDR3 is 14 amino acids. Germline assignment: CDR1 MNHEY and CDR2 SMNVEV (reference sequence). CDR3 in amino acids: CATAVRPGSNEQFF. CDR3 DNA: TGTGCCACCGCAGTCCGTCCCGGGTCCAATGAGCAGTTCTTC.

The chain recombines TRBV13 with TRBJ2-7; weak D call: TRBD2 (6 bases). Germline V gene lookup returns CDR1 PRHDT and CDR2 FYEKMQ (reference sequence). The CDR3 runs to 17 residues. Trimming stripped 5 bases from V and 4 bases from J, with 24 bases between. The CDR3 DNA follows: TGTGCCAGCAGCCCCTCGTATGGGCGGGGAGAATATTACGAGCAGTACTTC. Its translation is CASSPSYGRGEYYEQYF. Filled out from reference TRBV13 and TRBJ2-7, the complete variable domain reads AAGVIQSPRHLIKEKRETATLKCYPIPRHDTVYWYQQGPGQDPQFLISFYEKMQSDKGSIPDRFSAQQFSDYHSELNMSSLELGDSALYFCASSPSYGRGEYYEQYFGPGTRLTVT.

The chain couples TRBV29-1 to TRBJ1-1; a weak D match, TRBD1 (6 bases). CDR1 and CDR2 from the germline V gene are SQVTM and ANQGSEA. The CDR3 runs 15 residues. Deletions cut 4 bases from V and 1 base from J, with 16 bases between. The CDR3: CSVVGSDRTNTEAFF. DNA for the CDR3: TGCAGCGTTGTGGGATCCGACAGGACGAACACTGAAGCTTTCTTT.

This clonotype was counted between two and nine times. This sequence joins TRBV7-8 and TRBJ1-5; a weak D match, TRBD1 (5 bases). Trimming removed 3 bases from V and 1 base from J, with 10 bases in between. Germline CDR1 SGHVS, CDR2 FQNEAQ. The CDR3 is 15 amino acids. The CDR3 region has the DNA TGTGCCAGCAGCTTGGGGGATTTAAGCAATCAGCCCCAGCATTTT. Protein: CASSLGDLSNQPQHF. The full variable domain, with the rest looked up from reference TRBV7-8 and TRBJ1-5, is GAGVSQSPRYKVAKRGQDVALRCDPISGHVSLFWYQQALGQGPEFLTYFQNEAQLDKSGLPSDRFFAERPEGSVSTLKIQRTQQEDSAVYLCASSLGDLSNQPQHFGDGTRLSIL.

This chain's CDR3 is CSASSGSRAEAFF. For the CDR3, the DNA is TGCAGTGCTAGCAGCGGGAGTCGCGCTGAAGCTTTCTTT. The rearrangement joins TRBV20-1 to TRBJ1-1; no clear D. The CDR3 is 13 amino acids. The V gene lost 3 bases and the J gene lost 6 bases, with 14 bases spanning the gap. Germline CDR1 is DFQATT and CDR2 is SNEGSKA (reference sequence).

The rearrangement links TRBV5-1 to TRBJ1-1, with D possibly TRBD1 on 5 matching bases. V gave up 2 bases and J gave up 1 base, with 12 bases separating them. Germline V gene data show CDR1 as SGHRS and CDR2 as YFSETQ. The CDR3 contains 15 residues. CDR3 residues: CASSFGPGGNTEAFF. The CDR3 coding sequence is TGCGCCAGCAGCTTTGGACCTGGGGGGAACACTGAAGCTTTCTTT.

This clonotype has only a few counts. The chain couples TRBV6-5 to TRBJ1-4; 10 nucleotides align to TRBD1. The V segment lost 6 bases and the J segment 8 bases; nucleotides outside the gene matches: 6. Looked up from germline, CDR1 is MNHEY and CDR2 is SVGAGI. CDR3 length equals 14 residues. The CDR3 coding sequence is TGTGCCAGCAGCTTCGACAGGGGGCGGGAAAAACTGTTTTTT. Encoded protein: CASSFDRGREKLFF.